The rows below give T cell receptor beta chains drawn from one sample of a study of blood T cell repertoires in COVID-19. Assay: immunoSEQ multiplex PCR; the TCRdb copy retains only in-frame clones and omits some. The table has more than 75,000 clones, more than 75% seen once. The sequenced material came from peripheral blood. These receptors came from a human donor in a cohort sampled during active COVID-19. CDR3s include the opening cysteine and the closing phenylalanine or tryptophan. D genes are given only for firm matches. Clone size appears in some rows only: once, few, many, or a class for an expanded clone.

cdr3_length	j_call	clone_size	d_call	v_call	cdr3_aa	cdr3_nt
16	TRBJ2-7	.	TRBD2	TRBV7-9	CASSSLLAGKAYEQYF	TGTGCCAGCAGCTCCCTGTTAGCGGGAAAAGCCTACGAGCAGTACTTC
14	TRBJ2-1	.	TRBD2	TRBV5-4	CASSPRGGSNEQFF	TGTGCCAGCAGCCCGCGGGGGGGGAGCAATGAGCAGTTCTTC
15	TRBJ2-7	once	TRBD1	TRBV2	CASSEETGRRYEQYF	TGTGCCAGCAGTGAGGAGACAGGGCGGAGGTACGAGCAGTACTTC
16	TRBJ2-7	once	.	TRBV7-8	CASSLESIGGTYEQYF	TGTGCCAGCAGCTTAGAGTCAATTGGCGGAACCTACGAGCAGTACTTC
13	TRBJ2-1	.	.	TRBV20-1	CSASMASYNEQFF	TGCAGTGCTAGTATGGCCTCCTACAATGAGCAGTTCTTC
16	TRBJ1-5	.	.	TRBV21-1	CASSNWTGYSNQPQHF	TGTGCCAGCAGCAATTGGACAGGTTATAGCAATCAGCCCCAGCATTTT
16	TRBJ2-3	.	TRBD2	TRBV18	CASSPNRLAVTDTQYF	TGTGCCAGCTCACCAAATCGACTAGCGGTCACAGATACGCAGTATTTT
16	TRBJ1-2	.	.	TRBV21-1	CASSKTPPTGGKGYTF	TGTGCCAGCAGCAAAACCCCTCCGACAGGGGGCAAGGGCTACACCTTC
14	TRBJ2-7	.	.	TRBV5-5	CASSPPGSTKEQYF	TGTGCCAGCAGCCCCCCGGGGAGTACGAAAGAGCAGTACTTC
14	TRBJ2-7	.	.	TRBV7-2	CASSRRGVTYEQYF	TGTGCCAGCAGCCGGCGCGGGGTCACCTACGAGCAGTACTTC
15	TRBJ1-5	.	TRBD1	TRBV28	CASRTGTGDRQPQHF	TGTGCCAGCAGGACCGGGACAGGGGATCGGCAGCCCCAGCATTTT
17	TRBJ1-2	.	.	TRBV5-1	CASSRGSGRGPNYGYTF	TGCGCCAGCAGCCGGGGTTCGGGAAGAGGGCCCAACTATGGCTACACCTTC
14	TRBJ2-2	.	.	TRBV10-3	CAARSGQNTGELFF	TGTGCCGCCCGCTCGGGACAGAACACCGGGGAGCTGTTTTTT
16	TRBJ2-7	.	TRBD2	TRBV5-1	CASSLTSGGSPYEQYF	TGCGCCAGCAGCTTGACTAGCGGGGGCTCTCCCTACGAGCAGTACTTC
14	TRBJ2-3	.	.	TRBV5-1	CASSESSSTDTQYF	TGCGCCAGCAGCGAGTCTTCTAGCACAGATACGCAGTATTTT
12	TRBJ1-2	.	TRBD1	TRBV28	CASSTGVRGYTF	TGTGCCAGCTCGACAGGGGTCCGCGGCTACACCTTC
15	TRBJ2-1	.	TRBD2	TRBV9	CASSGSGSSYNEQFF	TGTGCCAGCAGCGGTAGCGGGAGCTCCTACAATGAGCAGTTCTTC
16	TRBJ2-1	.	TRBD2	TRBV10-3	CATQGVAGHSYNEQFF	TGTGCCACCCAAGGGGTAGCGGGCCACTCCTACAATGAGCAGTTCTTC
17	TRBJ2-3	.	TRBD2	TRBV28	CASSFYARTSATDTQYF	TGTGCCAGCAGTTTCTACGCTCGGACTAGCGCCACAGATACGCAGTATTTT
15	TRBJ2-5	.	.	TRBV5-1	CASTSQVGSQETQYF	TGCGCCAGCACCTCCCAAGTCGGGTCCCAAGAGACCCAGTACTTC
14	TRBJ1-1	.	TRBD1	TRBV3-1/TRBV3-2	CASSRDRVVTEAFF	TGTGCCAGCAGCCGAGACAGGGTGGTCACTGAAGCTTTCTTT
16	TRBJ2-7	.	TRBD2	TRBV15	CATSRDWGSGVYEQYF	TGTGCCACCAGCAGAGATTGGGGTAGCGGGGTCTACGAGCAGTACTTC
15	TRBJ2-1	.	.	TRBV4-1	CASSPSGTSNNEQFF	TGCGCCAGCAGCCCGTCCGGGACTTCTAACAATGAGCAGTTCTTC
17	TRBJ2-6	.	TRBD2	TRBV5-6	CASSSGGSRFGANVLTF	TGTGCCAGCAGCTCCGGCGGGAGCAGATTTGGGGCCAACGTCCTGACTTTC
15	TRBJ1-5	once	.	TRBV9	CASSPSGTINQPQHF	TGTGCCAGCAGCCCCAGCGGGACTATTAATCAGCCCCAGCATTTT
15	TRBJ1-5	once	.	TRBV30	CAWSVSVGVGQPQHF	TGTGCCTGGAGTGTATCCGTAGGGGTCGGTCAGCCCCAGCATTTT
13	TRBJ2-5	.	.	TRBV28	CASSRTDSETQYF	TGTGCCAGCAGTAGGACTGATTCCGAGACCCAGTACTTC
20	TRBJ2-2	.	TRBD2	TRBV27	CASSSKPPRTSGSNTGELFF	TGTGCCAGCAGTTCAAAACCTCCCCGGACTAGCGGGAGTAACACCGGGGAGCTGTTTTTT
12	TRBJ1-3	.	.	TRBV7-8	CASSRSGNTIYF	TGTGCCAGCAGTCGCTCTGGAAACACCATATATTTT
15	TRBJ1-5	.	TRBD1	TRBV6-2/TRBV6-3	CASSYTGVGNQPQHF	TGTGCCAGCAGTTATACAGGGGTAGGGAATCAGCCCCAGCATTTT
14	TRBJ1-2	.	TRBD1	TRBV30	CAWSRGQGIYGYTF	TGTGCCTGGAGTAGGGGGCAGGGAATTTATGGCTACACCTTC
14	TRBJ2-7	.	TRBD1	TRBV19	CASSLGQGAYEQYF	TGTGCCAGTAGTTTGGGACAGGGGGCCTACGAGCAGTACTTC
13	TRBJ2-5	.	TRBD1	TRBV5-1	CASTTGTATTQYF	TGCGCCAGCACTACCGGGACAGCTACGACCCAGTACTTC
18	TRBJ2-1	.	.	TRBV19	CASSLLRGGLSSYNEQFF	TGTGCCAGTAGCCTACTCCGTGGGGGCCTTAGCTCCTACAATGAGCAGTTCTTC
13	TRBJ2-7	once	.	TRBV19	CASNVQGSYEQYF	TGTGCCAGTAATGTACAGGGTTCCTACGAGCAGTACTTC
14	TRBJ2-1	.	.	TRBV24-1	CATSDSGTSNEQFF	TGTGCCACCAGTGACTCAGGAACCTCCAATGAGCAGTTCTTC
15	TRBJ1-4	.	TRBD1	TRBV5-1	CASSLSRGLDEKLFF	TGCGCCAGCAGCTTGAGTAGGGGGCTTGATGAAAAACTGTTTTTT
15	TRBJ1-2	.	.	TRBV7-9	CASSFLGRDNYGYTF	TGTGCCAGCAGCTTTTTGGGGAGGGACAACTATGGCTACACCTTC
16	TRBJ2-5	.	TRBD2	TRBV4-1	CASSQEGGLAGKTQYF	TGCGCCAGCAGCCAAGAGGGGGGACTAGCGGGAAAGACCCAGTACTTC
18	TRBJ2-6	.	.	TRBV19	CASSTRTPTGSGANVLTF	TGTGCCAGTAGTACTCGAACCCCTACAGGTTCTGGGGCCAACGTCCTGACTTTC
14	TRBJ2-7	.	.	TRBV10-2	CASSDQDIFYEQYF	TGCGCCAGCAGTGACCAGGATATCTTCTACGAGCAGTACTTC
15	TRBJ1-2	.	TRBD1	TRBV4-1	CASSQDGRGSYGYTF	TGCGCCAGCAGCCAAGACGGCAGGGGGTCCTATGGCTACACCTTC
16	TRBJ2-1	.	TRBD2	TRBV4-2	CASSPPGLAGVNEQFF	TGTGCCAGCAGCCCTCCTGGCCTAGCGGGAGTCAATGAGCAGTTCTTC
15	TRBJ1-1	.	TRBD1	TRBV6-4	CASSDSGGQGDKAFF	TGTGCCAGCAGTGACTCGGGGGGACAGGGTGATAAAGCTTTCTTT
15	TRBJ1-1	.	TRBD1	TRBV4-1	CASSLLGQENTEAFF	TGCGCCAGCAGCCTCTTGGGACAGGAGAACACTGAAGCTTTCTTT
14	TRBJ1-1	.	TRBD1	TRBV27	CASTKDRANTEAFF	TGTGCCAGCACCAAGGACAGGGCGAACACTGAAGCTTTCTTT
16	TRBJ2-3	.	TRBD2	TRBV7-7	CASSPLAGALGDTQYF	TGTGCTAGCAGCCCCTTAGCGGGAGCTCTGGGAGATACGCAGTATTTT
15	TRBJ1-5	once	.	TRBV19	CASSLGEKSNQPQHF	TGTGCCAGTAGCCTAGGGGAAAAGAGCAATCAGCCCCAGCATTTT
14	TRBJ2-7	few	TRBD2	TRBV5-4	CASSFQRGGKEQYF	TGTGCCAGCAGCTTCCAGCGGGGCGGGAAAGAGCAGTACTTC
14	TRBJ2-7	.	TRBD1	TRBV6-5	CASSYRDRNYEQYF	TGTGCCAGCAGTTATAGGGACAGAAACTACGAGCAGTACTTC
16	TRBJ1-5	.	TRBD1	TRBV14	CASRRDRDYGDQPQHF	TGTGCCAGCAGGCGGGACAGGGACTATGGGGATCAGCCCCAGCATTTT
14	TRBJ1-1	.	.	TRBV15	CATSRVTGNTEAFF	TGTGCCACCAGCAGAGTGACTGGGAACACTGAAGCTTTCTTT
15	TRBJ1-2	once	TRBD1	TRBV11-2	CASSPRDREQNGYTF	TGTGCCAGCAGCCCTCGGGACAGGGAGCAGAATGGCTACACCTTC
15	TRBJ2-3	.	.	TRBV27	CASSQEREVTDTQYF	TGTGCCAGCAGTCAAGAGAGGGAGGTGACAGATACGCAGTATTTT
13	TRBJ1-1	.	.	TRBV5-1	CASSLDNALTAFF	TGCGCCAGCAGCTTGGATAACGCACTCACCGCTTTCTTT
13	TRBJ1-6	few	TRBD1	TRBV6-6	CASSETGESPLHF	TGTGCCAGCAGCGAGACAGGGGAATCACCCCTCCACTTT
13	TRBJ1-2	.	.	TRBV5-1	CASTSRGGYGYTF	TGCGCCAGCACCTCCCGGGGAGGATATGGCTACACCTTC
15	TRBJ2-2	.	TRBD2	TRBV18	CASSPISGFGGELFF	TGTGCCAGCTCACCAATTAGCGGGTTCGGCGGGGAGCTGTTTTTT
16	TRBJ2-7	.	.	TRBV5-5	CASSPRLEGHFYEQYF	TGTGCCAGCTCCCCCCGCCTCGAGGGACATTTCTACGAGCAGTACTTC
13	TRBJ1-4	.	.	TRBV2	CASSVTANEKLFF	TGTGCCAGCAGTGTCACAGCTAATGAAAAACTGTTTTTT